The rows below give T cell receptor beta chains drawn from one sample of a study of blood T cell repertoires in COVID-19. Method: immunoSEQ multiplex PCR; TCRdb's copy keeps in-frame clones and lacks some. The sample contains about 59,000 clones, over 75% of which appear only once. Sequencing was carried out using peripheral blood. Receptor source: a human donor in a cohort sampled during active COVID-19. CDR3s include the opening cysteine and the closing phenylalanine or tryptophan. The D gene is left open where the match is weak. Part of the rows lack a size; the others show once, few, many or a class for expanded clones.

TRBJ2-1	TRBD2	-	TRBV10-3	TGTGCCATCGGCGGGGGGTCCTACAATGAGCAGTTCTTC	CAIGGGSYNEQFF
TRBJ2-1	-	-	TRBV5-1	TGCGCCAGCAGCTTGGATGGTACCTCGGGGGATGAGCAGTTCTTC	CASSLDGTSGDEQFF
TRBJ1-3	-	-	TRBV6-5	TGTGCCAGCCGACAGCTCTCTGGAAACACCATATATTTT	CASRQLSGNTIYF
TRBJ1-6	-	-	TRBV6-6	TGTGCCAGCAAAGTCAGGGCCGCGGATTCACCCCTCCACTTT	CASKVRAADSPLHF
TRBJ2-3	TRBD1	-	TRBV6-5	TGTGCCAGCAGGCGGACAGGGGAAGATACGCAGTATTTT	CASRRTGEDTQYF
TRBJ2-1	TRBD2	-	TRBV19	TGTGCCAGTAGTAAGCTAGCGGGGGCTCCATCCTACAATGAGCAGTTCTTC	CASSKLAGAPSYNEQFF
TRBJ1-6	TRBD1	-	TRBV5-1	TGCGCCAGCAGCTTGGACAGGGGGGTTAATTCACCCCTCCACTTT	CASSLDRGVNSPLHF
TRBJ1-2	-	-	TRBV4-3	TGCGCCAGCAGCCAAGACCGCACGGCGGAGTATGGCTACACCTTC	CASSQDRTAEYGYTF
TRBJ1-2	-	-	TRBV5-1	TGCGCCAGCAGCTCTACAGGGCACTATGGCTACACCTTC	CASSSTGHYGYTF
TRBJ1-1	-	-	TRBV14	TGTGCCAGCAGCCAAGTGGCGAACACTGAAGCTTTCTTT	CASSQVANTEAFF
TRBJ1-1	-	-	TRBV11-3	TGTGCCAGCAGCTTTGGGACACCGACTGAAGCTTTCTTT	CASSFGTPTEAFF
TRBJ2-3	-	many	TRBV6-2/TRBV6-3	TGTGCCAGCAGCATACAGGTTCGGAATACGCAGTATTTT	CASSIQVRNTQYF
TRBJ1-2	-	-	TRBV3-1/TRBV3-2	TGTGCCAGCAGCCAAGAGGTGACAGGTCGTGGCTACACCTTC	CASSQEVTGRGYTF
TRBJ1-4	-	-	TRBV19	TGTGCCAGTAGTACCCACGGGGGGGGAGGTGAAAAACTGTTTTTT	CASSTHGGGGEKLFF
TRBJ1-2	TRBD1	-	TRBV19	TGTGCCAGTAGTCGGGACAGGCGTAACTATGGCTACACCTTC	CASSRDRRNYGYTF
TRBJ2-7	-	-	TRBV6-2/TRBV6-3	TGTGCCAGCAGCCGAATAGCGGTGCCCTCCTACGAGCAGTACTTC	CASSRIAVPSYEQYF
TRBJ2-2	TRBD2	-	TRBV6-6	TGTGCCAGCAGTCCCCGCTCCGGGGGGGAAAAAACCGGGGAGCTGTTTTTT	CASSPRSGGEKTGELFF
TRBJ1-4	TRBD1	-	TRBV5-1	TGCGCCAGCAGCTTGGGACAGGGGGATGAAAAACTGTTTTTT	CASSLGQGDEKLFF
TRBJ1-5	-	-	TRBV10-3	TGTGCCATCAACAGGGATAGCAATCAGCCCCAGCATTTT	CAINRDSNQPQHF
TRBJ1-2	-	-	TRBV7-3	TGTGCCAGCAGCCCCGGACACGACAACTATGGCTACACCTTC	CASSPGHDNYGYTF
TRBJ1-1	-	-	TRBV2	TGTGCCAGCAGTCGGACAGAAATGAACACTGAAGCTTTCTTT	CASSRTEMNTEAFF
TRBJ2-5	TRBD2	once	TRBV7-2	TGTGCCAGCAGCTTATTGTCAAGCGGGGGACAAGAGACCCAGTACTTC	CASSLLSSGGQETQYF
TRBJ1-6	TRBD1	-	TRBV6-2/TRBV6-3	TGTGCCAGCAGCCGAGCGGTAGGGGGCAAGAATTCACCCCTCCACTTT	CASSRAVGGKNSPLHF